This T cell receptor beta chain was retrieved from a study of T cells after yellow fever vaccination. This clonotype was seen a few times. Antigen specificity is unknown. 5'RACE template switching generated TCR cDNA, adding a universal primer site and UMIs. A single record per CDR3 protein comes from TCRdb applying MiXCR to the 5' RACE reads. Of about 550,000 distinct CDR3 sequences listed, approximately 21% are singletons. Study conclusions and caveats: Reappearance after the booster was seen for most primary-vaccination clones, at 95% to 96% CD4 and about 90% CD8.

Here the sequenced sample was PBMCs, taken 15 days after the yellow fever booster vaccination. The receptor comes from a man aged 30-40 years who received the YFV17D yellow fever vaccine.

This CDR3 reads CASSQTGFRNQPQHF. CDR3 DNA: TGTGCCAGCAGCCAGACAGGGTTTAGGAATCAGCCCCAGCATTTT. The V call is TRBV7-2, the J call TRBJ1-5, with 7 bases matching TRBD1. Trimming at V came to 5 bases and at J to 4 bases, leaving 8 bases not matched to a gene. CDR1 is SGHTA, CDR2 FQGNSA, per germline. This CDR3 region has 15 residues.